The source of this TCR beta chain is a study of cytomegalovirus exposure and HLA in healthy donors. Per the germline V gene, CDR1 is SQVTM and CDR2 is ANQGSEA. The V segment lost 7 bases and the J segment 0 bases; nucleotides outside the gene matches: 7. This CDR3 has 15 amino acids. The PCR ran on 60 Vbeta and 13 Jbeta primers. Profiled with immunoSEQ multiplex PCR; TCRdb holds only in-frame clones, not every one. Of roughly 140,000 clones in the sample, approximately 79% were seen once. Source material: PBMCs. The origin of this receptor is a male donor in good health and CMV-seronegative. This rearrangement joins TRBV29-1 to TRBJ2-2; 8 nucleotides line up with TRBD2. The CDR3 DNA follows: TGCAGCGGCAGTTCGGGGGGGACGAACACCGGGGAGCTGTTTTTT. Encoded protein: CSGSSGGTNTGELFF.